The 19 T cell receptor beta chains reported below all come from one sample, sequenced in a study of cytomegalovirus exposure and HLA in healthy donors. Use of 60 Vbeta and 13 Jbeta primers characterized the PCR. Repertoires were generated with immunoSEQ multiplex PCR, while TCRdb's copy carries only in-frame clones and drops some. Among 99,000 or so clones, roughly a tenth were seen once, and the ten largest hold approximately 6%. Sequenced material: PBMCs. These receptors all stem from a man between 40 and 49 years old in good health and CMV-seropositive.

This clone was seen a few times. The genes are TRBV10-3 and TRBJ2-3, with D possibly TRBD2 on 6 matching bases. Germline loops: CDR1 ENHRY, CDR2 SYGVKD. The V and J ends lost 3 bases and 6 bases respectively, with 13 bases between them. CDR3 length equals 14 residues. CDR3 amino acids: CAISEASSVDTQYF. The DNA for the CDR3 is TGTGCCATCAGTGAAGCCTCTAGCGTTGATACGCAGTATTTT.

The J gene is TRBJ1-5, the V gene TRBV23-1, with 7 positions matching TRBD1. TRBV23-1 is identified as an open reading frame with a role that is uncertain. The CDR3 sequence is 13 residues long. V shed 3 bases, J shed 11 bases, and the junction held 7 bases outside the gene matches. The chain's CDR3 is CASSHSGGSAQHF. The CDR3 coding sequence is TGCGCCAGCAGTCACTCAGGGGGATCAGCCCAGCATTTT.

This clone has a handful of counts. The chain couples TRBV4-1 to TRBJ2-3; D uncertain. Looked up from germline, CDR1 is MGHRA and CDR2 is YSYEKL. The V gene lost 0 bases and the J gene lost 4 bases, with 8 bases spanning the gap. The length of the CDR3 is 14 residues. CDR3 in amino acids: CASSQEPRADTQYF. In DNA form, the CDR3 reads TGCGCCAGCAGCCAAGAACCGCGCGCAGATACGCAGTATTTT.

The rearrangement links TRBV6-1 to TRBJ1-1, with a weak D call TRBD1 (6 bases). Germline V CDR1 and CDR2: MNHNS, SASEGT. The CDR3 runs to 15 residues. Trimming shortened V by 6 bases and J by 10 bases, and 24 bases separated the two germline ends. CDR3 amino acids: CASRPVTGWDPAAFF. For the CDR3, the DNA is TGTGCCAGCAGGCCTGTGACAGGATGGGACCCTGCAGCTTTCTTT.

The sample holds many counts of this clone. V and J are TRBV2 and TRBJ1-5; 9 bases line up with TRBD1. Germline CDR1 SNHLY, CDR2 FYNNEI. The CDR3 has 15 amino acids. Trimming took 7 bases from V and 4 from J; bases not matched to a gene: 8. Here the CDR3 DNA reads TGTGCCAGCAATCCGGGACAGGGAAAAAATCAGCCCCAGCATTTT. Translation: CASNPGQGKNQPQHF.

There are a few counts of this clone. The chain uses TRBV7-6 and TRBJ1-6, with D tentatively TRBD1 (5 bases). In germline, CDR1 is SGHVS, CDR2 FNYEAQ. The CDR3 consists of 12 residues. The V gene lost 4 bases and the J gene lost 10 bases, with 8 bases spanning the gap. CDR3 nucleotides: TGTGCCAGCAGCTCCCCAGGGTCACCCCTCCACTTT. Amino acid sequence: CASSSPGSPLHF.

The chain is built from TRBV19 and TRBJ2-5; D might be TRBD2 (6 bases). Per germline, CDR1 LNHDA and CDR2 SQIVND (reference sequence). The length of the CDR3 is 13 residues. With 8 bases removed from V and 5 bases from J, the gap between germline ends came to 15 bases. The CDR3 nucleotides read TGTGCCAGTTCTGAGGAGGGGTGGGAGACCCAGTACTTC. This codes for CASSEEGWETQYF. The whole variable domain, filled in from reference TRBV19 and TRBJ2-5, reads DGGITQSPKYLFRKEGQNVTLSCEQNLNHDAMYWYRQDPGQGLRLIYYSQIVNDFQKGDIAEGYSVSREKKESFPLTVTSAQKNPTAFYLCASSEEGWETQYFGPGTRLLVL.

The chain combines TRBV6-5 with TRBJ2-1; a possible D gene is TRBD2 (6 bases). From germline, CDR1 is MNHEY and CDR2 SVGAGI. Deletions cut 2 bases from V and 6 bases from J, with 8 bases between. The CDR3 covers 13 residues. This chain's CDR3 is CASSYGGPNEQFF. The CDR3 DNA follows: TGTGCCAGCAGTTACGGAGGGCCCAATGAGCAGTTCTTC.

This clone was counted only a few times. The genes are TRBV29-1 and TRBJ2-2, with no clear D. Trimming stripped 1 base from V and 7 bases from J, with 10 bases between. Germline CDR1 and CDR2: SQVTM and ANQGSEA. The CDR3 is 13 amino acids. Here the CDR3 DNA reads TGCAGCGTTGAAGTTGCGTCTGGCGGGGAGCTGTTTTTT. This translates into CSVEVASGGELFF.

The CDR3 DNA reads as TGTGCCTGGAGTGCAGGACTAGCGGGGAACTCGGACGAGCAGTACTTC. This encodes CAWSAGLAGNSDEQYF. This sequence joins TRBV30 and TRBJ2-5; 12 bases map to TRBD2. The J call is uncertain, as TRBJ2-7 better fits the DNA end. The CDR3 loop spans 16 amino acids. Germline V gives CDR1 GTSNPN, CDR2 SVGIG (reference sequence).

The chain has TRBV6-4 and TRBJ2-1; D possibly corresponds to TRBD2 (6 bases). From germline, CDR1 is MRHNA and CDR2 SNTAGT. The CDR3 has 15 residues. The ends were cut back, 3 bases at V and 8 bases at J, with 17 bases in the middle. In DNA form, the CDR3 reads TGTGCCAGCAGTGAATCAGGAGGGAGGAGCGATGAGCAGTTCTTC. Encoded protein: CASSESGGRSDEQFF.

This chain uses TRBV28 with TRBJ1-4; D gene uncertain. Germline values: CDR1 MDHEN, CDR2 SYDVKM. The CDR3 extends over 13 amino acids. V was cut by 1 base and J by 4 bases, with 4 bases left in between. Here the CDR3 reads CASSLYSNEKLFF. DNA of the CDR3: TGTGCCAGCAGTTTATACAGTAATGAAAAACTGTTTTTT.

This clone came up a few times. The gene calls are TRBV7-2 and TRBJ2-2, with 8 bases lining up with TRBD1. This CDR3 is 15 amino acids long. Looked up from germline, CDR1 is SGHTA and CDR2 is FQGNSA. V shed 4 bases, J shed 1 base, and the junction held 2 bases outside the gene matches. CDR3 sequence (DNA): TGTGCCAGCAGCTACGGGACAGGGAACACCGGGGAGCTGTTTTTT. It specifies CASSYGTGNTGELFF.

The V gene is TRBV7-2, the J gene TRBJ2-5, with a weak D call TRBD1 (5 bases). Looked up from germline, CDR1 is SGHTA and CDR2 is FQGNSA. The CDR3 is 14 amino acids. Trimming cost V 6 bases and J 1 base, with 12 bases left between them. CDR3 residues: CASSLYRSQETQYF. CDR3 in DNA: TGTGCCAGCAGTCTCTACAGGAGCCAAGAGACCCAGTACTTC.

This clone was detected only a few times. V usage is TRBV7-3 and J usage is TRBJ2-1; tentatively, D is TRBD2 (6 bases). The CDR3 loop spans 11 amino acids. V was pared by 5 bases and J by 7 bases, with 6 bases between. Germline CDR1 and CDR2: SGHTA and FQGTGA. CDR3 amino acids: CASSAGNEQFF. Here the CDR3 DNA reads TGTGCCAGCAGCGCGGGGAATGAGCAGTTCTTC.

The chain is built from TRBV5-4 and TRBJ2-5, with 7 bases that match TRBD1. Germline lookup yields CDR1 SGHNT and CDR2 YYREEE (reference sequence). This CDR3 contains 15 residues. Trimming at V came to 2 bases and at J to 6 bases, leaving 10 bases not matched to a gene. CDR3 residues: CASSLQTGPQKTQYF. In DNA, the CDR3 is TGTGCCAGCAGCTTACAGACAGGGCCCCAGAAGACCCAGTACTTC.

V gene TRBV27 combines with J gene TRBJ2-7; 7 bases fit TRBD2. V gave up 6 bases and J gave up 4 bases; unmatched junction bases: 9. Germline CDR1 reads MNHEY; CDR2 reads SMNVEV (reference sequence). The CDR3 runs to 14 residues. The CDR3 sequence: CASSPRRGWYEQYF. The DNA for the CDR3 is TGTGCCAGCAGCCCGAGGCGGGGGTGGTACGAGCAGTACTTC.

This clone appeared a few times. In nucleotides, the CDR3 is TGCGCCAGCAGCCAACTCCAGGACACTGAAGCTTTCTTT. Residues: CASSQLQDTEAFF. The chain is built from TRBV4-1 and TRBJ1-1, with D unresolved. Trimming took 2 bases from V and 3 from J, leaving 7 bases between them. CDR1 MGHRA and CDR2 YSYEKL come from the germline V gene. This CDR3 region has 13 residues.

V usage is TRBV5-1 and J usage is TRBJ1-3, with D possibly matching TRBD1 (6 bases). Per germline, CDR1 SGHRS and CDR2 YFSETQ. This CDR3 spans 17 amino acids. V lost 0 bases and J 1 base, leaving 14 bases between the germline ends. CDR3 sequence (DNA): TGCGCCAGCAGCTTGGCCCCCGGGGGGGCTTCTGGAAACACCATATATTTT. Its translation is CASSLAPGGASGNTIYF.